Listed below are T cell receptor beta chains from one sample, sequenced in a study of shared clonotypes between healthy human individuals. Sequencing used immunoSEQ multiplex PCR; TCRdb keeps in-frame clones, though not all of them. The sample lists just over 2,000,000 clones, about 95% occurring once. The specimen sequenced was naive CD8+ T cells sorted from blood. These receptor sequences come from a man aged 18 to 35 in good health. Each CDR3 is given without its conserved first and last residue. The D gene is left open where the match is weak. Clone size is given for some rows only: seen once, a few or many times, or a class if the clone is expanded.

V gene,D gene,clone size,CDR3 protein
TRBV7-2,TRBD2,.,ASSLAGLAAYEQY
TRBV5-4,TRBD2,.,AGKASGSPDTQY
TRBV5-4,.,.,ASSSGEAYGYT
TRBV7-8,.,.,ASSLGLGTGELF
TRBV19,.,.,ASSIPPYNEQF
TRBV7-2,TRBD1,.,ASSLSPTGGTEAF
TRBV7-9,.,.,ASSFPGNTEAF
TRBV20-1,.,.,SARVHEQF
TRBV5-8,.,few,ASSSGGGRNSPLH
TRBV2,TRBD2,.,ASRPAAGGPETQY
TRBV5-1,TRBD2,.,ASSFTLAGGHNNEQF
TRBV13,TRBD1,once,ASSKGQGAGTGELF
TRBV27,TRBD1,.,ASSPLWTGYSNQPQH
TRBV7-9,.,.,ASSTDYDNEQF
TRBV29-1,.,.,SVETEVDYGYT